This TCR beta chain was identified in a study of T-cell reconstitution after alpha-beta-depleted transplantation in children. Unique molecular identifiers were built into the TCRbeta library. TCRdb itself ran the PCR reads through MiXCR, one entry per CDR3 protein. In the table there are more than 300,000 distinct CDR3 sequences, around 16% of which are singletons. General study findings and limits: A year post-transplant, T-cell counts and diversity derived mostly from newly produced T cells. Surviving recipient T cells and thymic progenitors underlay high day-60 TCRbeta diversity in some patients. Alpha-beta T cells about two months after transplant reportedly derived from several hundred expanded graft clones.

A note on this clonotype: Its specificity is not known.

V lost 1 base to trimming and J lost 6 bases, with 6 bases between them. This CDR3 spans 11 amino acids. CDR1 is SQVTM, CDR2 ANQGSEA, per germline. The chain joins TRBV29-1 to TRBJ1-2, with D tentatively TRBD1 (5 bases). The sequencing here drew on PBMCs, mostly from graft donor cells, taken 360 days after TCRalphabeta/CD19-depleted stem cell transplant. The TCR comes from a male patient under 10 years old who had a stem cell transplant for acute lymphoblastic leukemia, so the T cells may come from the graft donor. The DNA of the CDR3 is TGCAGCGTTGAAGGGGGCAATGGCTACACCTTC. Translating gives CSVEGGNGYTF.